The 15 T cell receptor beta chains in this list originate from one sample, sequenced in a study of blood T cell repertoires in COVID-19. Some clones are missing from TCRdb's copy, which holds only in-frame ones; the method was immunoSEQ multiplex PCR. The repertoire has roughly 110,000 clones, around 82% of them found once; the top ten carry roughly 4.3%. Sequenced material: peripheral blood. The receptors were gathered from a human donor in a cohort sampled during active COVID-19.

The rearrangement uses TRBV7-2 and TRBJ2-3; D is perhaps TRBD2 (6 bases). This CDR3 spans 13 amino acids. Trimming removed 3 bases from V and 6 bases from J, with 10 bases in between. Germline V lookup: CDR1 SGHTA, CDR2 FQGNSA. CDR3 in DNA: TGTGCCAGCAGCTTCTCGGGAGTGGATACGCAGTATTTT. Its translation is CASSFSGVDTQYF.

The V gene is TRBV27, the J gene TRBJ2-4; D possibly corresponds to TRBD1 (5 bases). The V gene lost 5 bases and the J gene lost 8 bases, with 13 bases spanning the gap. The CDR3 sequence is 13 residues long. Germline assignment: CDR1 MNHEY and CDR2 SMNVEV (reference sequence). This CDR3 is CASSPLTGYIQYF. The CDR3 nucleotides are TGTGCCAGCAGTCCCCTAACAGGTTACATTCAGTACTTC.

This clone occurred once. V usage is TRBV12-1 and J usage is TRBJ2-1; the table's D call, TRBD1, was not checked against the DNA. TRBV12-1 is a recognized pseudogene. The CDR3 has 19 amino acids. Here the CDR3 reads CASSFGGDRGGFSYNEQFF. CDR3 sequence (DNA): TGTGCCAGCAGCTTTGGGGGGGACAGAGGAGGATTCTCCTACAATGAGCAGTTCTTC.

V gene TRBV9 combines with J gene TRBJ2-7; D might be TRBD1 (5 bases). This CDR3 comprises 14 residues. Germline V gives CDR1 SGDLS, CDR2 YYNGEE. V lost 0 bases to trimming and J lost 2 bases, with 9 bases between them. CDR3 nucleotide sequence: TGTGCCAGCAGCGTAGTCCAGGGCGCCTACGAGCAGTACGTC. It is translated as CASSVVQGAYEQYV.

The CDR3 protein is CASSYSPGRILYEQYV. The CDR3 coding sequence is TGTGCCAGCAGTTACTCTCCCGGGAGGATTTTATACGAGCAGTACGTC. J is TRBJ2-7 and V is TRBV6-6, with TRBD2 matching 7 bases. Trimming cost V 0 bases and J 4 bases; bases outside gene matches: 9. The CDR3 consists of 16 residues. Per the germline V gene, CDR1 is MNHNY and CDR2 is SVGAGI (reference sequence).

The rearrangement joins TRBV5-4 to TRBJ1-1; D not resolved. The V and J ends lost 3 bases and 1 base respectively, with 10 bases between them. Germline-derived CDR1 and CDR2 are SGHNT and YYREEE (reference sequence). The CDR3 sequence is 14 residues long. The CDR3 here is CASSSDGWNTEAFF. The CDR3 DNA sequence: TGTGCCAGCAGCTCCGATGGCTGGAACACTGAAGCTTTCTTT.

This clone was seen a handful of times. The chain is built from TRBV7-9 and TRBJ2-7; D perhaps matches TRBD2 (6 bases). The CDR3 sequence is 14 residues long. Germline CDR1 reads SEHNR; CDR2 reads FQNEAQ (reference sequence). Trimming cost V 1 base and J 5 bases, with 12 bases left between them. For the CDR3, the DNA is TGTGCCAGCAGCTTAGTTGGGGGGTGGCACGAGCAGTACTTC. This sequence encodes CASSLVGGWHEQYF. The whole variable domain, filled in from reference TRBV7-9 and TRBJ2-7, reads DTGVSQNPRHKITKRGQNVTFRCDPISEHNRLYWYRQTLGQGPEFLTYFQNEAQLEKSRLLSDRFSAERPKGSFSTLEIQRTEQGDSAMYLCASSLVGGWHEQYFGPGTRLTVT.

J is TRBJ2-3 and V is TRBV7-2; D gene unclear. V was trimmed by 1 base and J by 0 bases, leaving 17 bases between them. Germline assignment: CDR1 SGHTA and CDR2 FQGNSA. The CDR3 spans 18 residues. The CDR3 nucleotides are TGTGCCAGCAGCTTAGATGCTGGTGTAGTAGCTAGCACAGATACGCAGTATTTT. Its protein is CASSLDAGVVASTDTQYF.

This clone has more than one count but fewer than ten. V gene TRBV10-3 combines with J gene TRBJ1-6; 7 bases align to TRBD1. The CDR3 is made up of 16 amino acids. After removal of 2 bases from V and 7 bases from J, the junction contained 8 bases not matched to a gene. CDR1 and CDR2 (germline): ENHRY, SYGVKD. CDR3 sequence: CAISETRQGGNSPLHF. The CDR3 bases are TGTGCCATCAGTGAGACTCGACAGGGCGGGAATTCACCCCTCCACTTT.

The chain employs TRBV18 and TRBJ1-4; 7 bases are a match to TRBD1. V lost 2 bases, J lost 4 bases, and 4 bases stayed unmatched. Per the germline V gene, CDR1 is KGHSH and CDR2 is LQKENI. CDR3 length: 15 residues. The CDR3 region is CASSPSHRGNEKLFF. The DNA of the CDR3 is TGTGCCAGCTCACCAAGCCACAGGGGTAATGAAAAACTGTTTTTT.

CDR3 nucleotide sequence: TGTGCCAGCGCCCGGGGAGCGGGAGAAGAGCAGTTCTTC. It encodes CASARGAGEEQFF. The J gene is TRBJ2-1, the V gene TRBV19; 8 positions agree with TRBD2. V trimming: 9 bases; J trimming: 10 bases; junction bases outside the gene matches: 11. The germline CDR1 and CDR2 sequences are LNHDA and SQIVND (reference sequence). CDR3 length equals 13 residues.

V and J are TRBV7-3 and TRBJ2-1, with D perhaps matching TRBD1 (6 bases). V lost 3 bases to trimming and J lost 2 bases, with 8 bases between them. This CDR3 spans 14 amino acids. The germline V gene encodes CDR1 SGHTA and CDR2 FQGTGA. The chain's CDR3 is CASSLDSAYNEQFF. The DNA for the CDR3 is TGTGCCAGCAGCTTGGACAGCGCCTACAATGAGCAGTTCTTC.

The gene calls are TRBV2 and TRBJ2-3, with D perhaps TRBD2 (5 bases). This CDR3 is built from 11 residues. Trimming pared 6 bases from V and 11 bases from J, leaving 12 bases between. Germline V gene data show CDR1 as SNHLY and CDR2 as FYNNEI. CDR3 nucleotides: TGTGCCAGCAGAACTAGTTACGGGCAGTATTTT. This encodes CASRTSYGQYF.

The chain uses TRBV7-7 and TRBJ2-2; 8 bases line up with TRBD1. The CDR3 runs to 15 residues. Trimming at V came to 5 bases and at J to 0 bases, leaving 2 bases not matched to a gene. CDR1 is SSHAT, CDR2 FNYEAQ, per germline (reference sequence). CDR3 bases: TGTGCCAGCAGCCTGGGACAGGCGAACACCGGGGAGCTGTTTTTT. This translates into CASSLGQANTGELFF.

This rearrangement joins TRBV11-2 to TRBJ2-3, with TRBD2 matching over 7 bases. CDR3 length: 17 amino acids. Germline lookup yields CDR1 SGHAT and CDR2 FQNNGV. The V segment lost 0 bases and the J segment 4 bases; nucleotides outside the gene matches: 10. The CDR3 spells CASSLDYRGRRADTQYF. CDR3 bases: TGTGCCAGCAGCTTAGATTACCGCGGGAGAAGAGCAGATACGCAGTATTTT.